The TCR beta chain under discussion was sequenced for a study of early T cells in non-severe SARS-CoV-2 infection. Individual cDNA molecules received unique molecular identifiers during library preparation. TCRdb re-analysed the 5' RACE reads in MiXCR, keeping a single row per CDR3 protein. The data hold about 60,000 distinct CDR3 sequences, with around an eighth observed a single time. V dropped 4 bases and J dropped 3; count of bases not matched to a gene: 9. CDR1 and CDR2 from the germline V gene are SGHDN and FVKESK. The CDR3 sequence is 16 residues long. This clonotype was detected ten times or more.

This TCR derives from an adult who was a healthcare worker with PCR-confirmed SARS-CoV-2 infection or an uninfected control (not recorded which). This chain connects TRBV14 to TRBJ2-1, with 7 bases identical to TRBD2. Sequencing was carried out using whole blood. The CDR3 bases are TGTGCCAGCAGCCTATACACGGGACTAATCTACAATGAGCAGTTCTTC. Its translation: CASSLYTGLIYNEQFF.